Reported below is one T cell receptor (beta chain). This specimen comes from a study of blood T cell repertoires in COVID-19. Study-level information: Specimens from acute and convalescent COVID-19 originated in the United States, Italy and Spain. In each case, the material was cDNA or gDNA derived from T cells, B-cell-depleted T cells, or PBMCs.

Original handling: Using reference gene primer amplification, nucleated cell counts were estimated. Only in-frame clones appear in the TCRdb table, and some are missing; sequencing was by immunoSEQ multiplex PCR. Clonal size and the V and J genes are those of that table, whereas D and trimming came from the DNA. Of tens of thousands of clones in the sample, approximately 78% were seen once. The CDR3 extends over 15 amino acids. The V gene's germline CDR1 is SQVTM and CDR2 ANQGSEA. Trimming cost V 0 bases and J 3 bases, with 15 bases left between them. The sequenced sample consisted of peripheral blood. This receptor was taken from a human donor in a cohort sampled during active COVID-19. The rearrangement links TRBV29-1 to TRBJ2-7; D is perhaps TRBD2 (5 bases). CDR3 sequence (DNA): TGCAGCGTTGAAGATCCCGGGAACCCCGTCTACGAGCAGTACTTC. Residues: CSVEDPGNPVYEQYF.